These T cell receptor beta chains were read from a single sample in a study of a mutant IDH1 vaccine in newly diagnosed glioma. The method was immunoSEQ multiplex PCR; TCRdb's version includes in-frame clones alone and lacks a portion of them. The sample lists around 76,000 clones; 75% to 90% were seen once. No antigen has been identified for these receptors. This sample comprised PBMCs, obtained from a glioma patient whose treatment included an IDH1 peptide vaccine. These receptors came from a woman aged 45-59 years with glioma. Each CDR3 is given with its conserved first and last residue. The order of the fields is V gene, J gene, D gene, clone size, CDR3 protein, CDR3 DNA. A D gene is named only where the DNA matches it firmly. Expanded clones are given a class, and other clones once, few, many or no size at all.

>TRBV6-6|TRBJ2-4|.|few
CASSYYPTENIQYF
TGTGCCAGCAGTTACTACCCCACAGAAAACATTCAGTACTTC
>TRBV7-9|TRBJ1-2|.|.
CASSLVRGTQGYTF
TGTGCCAGCAGCTTAGTTCGGGGGACGCAAGGCTACACCTTC
>TRBV11-2|TRBJ1-5|.|.
CASSDRPGPQHF
TGTGCCAGCAGCGACCGACCGGGGCCCCAGCATTTT
>TRBV10-3|TRBJ2-3|TRBD2|.
CAIRVAGSTDTQYF
TGTGCCATCAGGGTAGCGGGGAGCACAGATACGCAGTATTTT
>TRBV7-7|TRBJ2-7|.|.
CASSLGTTQGYEQYF
TGTGCTAGCAGCTTAGGGACCACACAGGGTTACGAGCAGTACTTC
>TRBV4-1|TRBJ2-3|.|.
CASSQDPFGLTDTQYF
TGCGCCAGCAGCCAAGATCCTTTTGGACTAACAGATACGCAGTATTTT
>TRBV9|TRBJ1-2|TRBD1|.
CASSPRQGYGYTF
TGTGCCAGCAGCCCTAGACAGGGCTATGGCTACACCTTC
>TRBV7-9|TRBJ1-5|.|few
CASSLERSNQPQHF
TGTGCCAGCAGCTTAGAACGGAGCAATCAGCCCCAGCATTTT
>TRBV30|TRBJ1-5|.|.
CAWSVLAALGPQHF
TGTGCCTGGAGTGTACTGGCAGCTTTGGGGCCCCAGCATTTT
>TRBV7-3|TRBJ2-1|.|.
CASSAGTLGEQFF
TGTGCCAGCAGCGCCGGGACTTTAGGGGAGCAGTTCTTC
>TRBV21-1|TRBJ1-5|.|.
CASSKNDRGGQPQHF
TGTGCCAGCAGCAAAAACGATAGGGGAGGTCAGCCCCAGCATTTT
>TRBV4-1|TRBJ2-2|.|.
CASSQRPGELFF
TGCGCCAGCAGCCAACGACCGGGGGAGCTGTTTTTT
>TRBV9|TRBJ1-3|TRBD1|.
CASSPGQLSSGNTIYF
TGTGCCAGCAGCCCGGGACAGCTCAGCTCTGGAAACACCATATATTTT
>TRBV4-1|TRBJ2-2|.|.
CASSPLQKANTGELFF
TGCGCCAGCAGCCCCCTGCAGAAAGCGAACACCGGGGAGCTGTTTTTT
>TRBV20-1|TRBJ2-7|.|.
CSASREQYF
TGCAGTGCTTCACGGGAGCAGTACTTC
>TRBV5-1|TRBJ1-1|.|few
CASSTQSLVTEAFF
TGCGCCAGCAGCACCCAGTCCTTGGTCACTGAAGCTTTCTTT
>TRBV28|TRBJ1-5|.|.
CASSLSTAGGGSNQPQHF
TGTGCCAGCAGTTTATCAACCGCTGGGGGGGGAAGCAATCAGCCCCAGCATTTT
>TRBV27|TRBJ1-1|.|once
CASNTLSKDTEAFF
TGTGCCAGCAATACTTTAAGTAAAGACACTGAAGCTTTCTTT
>TRBV2|TRBJ2-3|TRBD2|once
CASSAGTRNADTQYF
TGTGCCAGCAGTGCCGGGACTAGAAACGCAGATACGCAGTATTTT
>TRBV2|TRBJ1-2|.|.
CASSLTGTEYGYTF
TGTGCCAGCAGTCTGACCGGGACGGAGTATGGCTACACCTTC
>TRBV29-1|TRBJ2-3|TRBD2|few
CSVGGGRDTQYF
TGCAGCGTTGGCGGGGGGCGGGATACGCAGTATTTT
>TRBV9|TRBJ1-2|.|.
CASSPRGSNYGYTF
TGTGCCAGCAGCCCCCGAGGGAGTAACTATGGCTACACCTTC
>TRBV5-1|TRBJ1-3|.|.
CASSLDLRGAFGNTIYF
TGCGCCAGCAGCTTGGATCTGCGGGGGGCCTTTGGAAACACCATATATTTT
>TRBV2|TRBJ2-2|.|.
CASSEALLGQNYTGELFF
TGTGCCAGCAGTGAAGCGCTTTTGGGTCAAAACTACACCGGGGAGCTGTTTTTT
>TRBV7-8|TRBJ1-1|.|.
CASSQREPPGTEAFF
TGTGCCAGCAGCCAGCGGGAACCCCCGGGCACTGAAGCTTTCTTT
>TRBV27|TRBJ2-7|.|.
CASSPTPSLGSGEQYF
TGTGCCAGCAGTCCTACCCCCAGTTTAGGAAGTGGCGAGCAGTACTTC
>TRBV30|TRBJ2-3|.|.
CAWSRGGRPDTQYF
TGTGCCTGGAGCCGTGGGGGGCGTCCAGATACGCAGTATTTT
>TRBV30|TRBJ2-2|TRBD1|.
CAWSRQGAWELFF
TGTGCCTGGAGTCGACAGGGGGCGTGGGAGCTGTTTTTT
>TRBV19|TRBJ2-3|TRBD2|.
CASSILADRPDTQYF
TGTGCCAGTAGTATACTAGCGGACCGGCCAGATACGCAGTATTTT
>TRBV13|TRBJ1-1|.|.
CASRSTGNTEAFF
TGTGCCAGCAGATCTACGGGGAACACTGAAGCTTTCTTT
>TRBV6-1|TRBJ1-3|.|.
CASSEIPGERNTIYF
TGTGCCAGCAGTGAGATCCCGGGAGAGAGAAACACCATATATTTT
>TRBV30|TRBJ1-2|TRBD1|.
CAWIPGQGLDYTF
TGTGCCTGGATCCCGGGACAGGGGCTCGACTACACCTTC
>TRBV5-1|TRBJ2-5|TRBD1|.
CASSGQGAQETQYF
TGCGCCAGCAGTGGACAGGGGGCGCAGGAGACCCAGTACTTC
>TRBV19|TRBJ1-5|.|.
CASAPGLGYQPQHF
TGTGCCAGCGCCCCGGGGCTTGGGTATCAGCCCCAGCATTTT
>TRBV5-1|TRBJ2-2|TRBD2|.
CASSITAGVRTGELFF
TGCGCCAGCAGCATTACAGCGGGAGTTCGCACCGGGGAGCTGTTTTTT
>TRBV2|TRBJ1-2|.|.
CASSEGQDYGYTF
TGTGCCAGCAGTGAGGGGCAGGACTATGGCTACACCTTC
>TRBV7-9|TRBJ1-6|TRBD1|few
CAIGTGDSPLHF
TGTGCCATAGGGACAGGGGATTCACCCCTCCACTTT
>TRBV5-6|TRBJ1-1|.|few
CASSLVTLKDTEAFF
TGTGCCAGCAGCTTGGTGACCTTAAAGGACACTGAAGCTTTCTTT
>TRBV11-2|TRBJ2-1|.|.
CASSPARGYWNEQFF
TGTGCCAGCAGCCCCGCCAGGGGATATTGGAATGAGCAGTTCTTC
>TRBV7-9|TRBJ2-2|TRBD1|.
CASSPRQGSGELFF
TGTGCCAGCAGCCCGCGACAGGGGTCCGGGGAGCTGTTTTTT
>TRBV27|TRBJ1-2|.|.
CASSLSRGPNYGYTF
TGTGCCAGCAGTTTATCCCGGGGGCCTAACTATGGCTACACCTTC
>TRBV19|TRBJ2-3|TRBD2|.
CASSRLAGGRDTQYF
TGTGCCAGTAGTAGACTAGCGGGAGGTCGAGATACGCAGTATTTT
>TRBV9|TRBJ2-3|.|.
CASGGEPDTQYF
TGTGCCTCCGGAGGGGAACCAGATACGCAGTATTTT
>TRBV30|TRBJ1-2|.|.
CAWTPTGSGYTF
TGTGCCTGGACTCCAACAGGGTCTGGCTACACCTTC
>TRBV9|TRBJ2-7|.|.
CASSVGGSYEQYF
TGTGCCAGCAGCGTAGGTGGCAGCTACGAGCAGTACTTC
>TRBV9|TRBJ1-3|.|.
CASSSRPSSGNTIYF
TGTGCCAGCAGCTCCAGACCGAGCTCTGGAAACACCATATATTTT
>TRBV28|TRBJ2-3|TRBD2|.
CASSLLGLAGDTDTQYF
TGTGCCAGCAGTTTACTCGGACTAGCGGGAGACACAGATACGCAGTATTTT
>TRBV7-6|TRBJ2-5|.|.
CASSLGEETQYF
TGTGCCAGCAGCCTCGGGGAAGAGACCCAGTACTTC
>TRBV5-6|TRBJ2-7|.|.
CASSLGTEVYEQYF
TGTGCCAGCAGCTTGGGTACAGAAGTCTACGAGCAGTACTTC
>TRBV19|TRBJ2-1|.|.
CASSSGTPYNEQFF
TGTGCCAGTAGCTCCGGGACTCCCTACAATGAGCAGTTCTTC
>TRBV19|TRBJ2-3|.|.
CASSRRGDTQYF
TGTGCCAGTAGTAGGAGAGGGGATACGCAGTATTTT
>TRBV5-1|TRBJ1-1|.|.
CASSLRRTRGLNTEAFF
TGCGCCAGCAGCCTCCGTAGGACGCGGGGATTGAACACTGAAGCTTTCTTT
>TRBV7-2|TRBJ2-3|TRBD2|.
CASSLAGLAGTTDTQYF
TGTGCCAGCAGCTTAGCAGGACTAGCGGGAACCACAGATACGCAGTATTTT
>TRBV18|TRBJ1-3|.|.
CASSRETGNTIYF
TGTGCCAGCTCAAGGGAGACTGGAAACACCATATATTTT
>TRBV9|TRBJ2-1|.|.
CASSPRQWDPGNEQFF
TGTGCCAGCAGCCCCCGTCAATGGGACCCCGGCAATGAGCAGTTCTTC
>TRBV28|TRBJ1-5|.|.
CASSLYRDWGNQPQHF
TGTGCCAGCAGTTTATACAGGGATTGGGGCAATCAGCCCCAGCATTTT